This T cell receptor beta chain was sequenced during a study of blood T cell repertoires in COVID-19 (dated by TCRdb to 2019 to 2021). Some background on the complete study: Collaborator samples came from the United States, Italy and Spain and covered acute and convalescent phases of COVID-19. The material from the prospective study consisted of cDNA or gDNA derived from T cells, B-cell-depleted T cells, or PBMCs. Subjects who had been exposed to COVID-19, were actively infected with it, or had recovered from it provided the deeply sampled blood TCRbeta repertoires that made up the dataset. The repertoires were released in a freely available public database intended as a resource for research on the immune response to SARS-CoV-2. The samples were drawn from the first 160 participants of the ongoing ImmuneRACE study and from roughly 1,300 subjects provided by 6 global collaborators. A de-identified subject ID, COVID-19 status, age in years and sex were almost always included in the sample metadata. Where available, HLA class I and class II types were obtained from metadata supplied by the sample provider rather than from assay-based typing. The paper as a whole reports these results and caveats: The quantity of clinical and demographic metadata differed by source and by participant and was supplied without curation.

V and J are truncated by 2 bases and 7 bases respectively, leaving an intervening sequence of 12 bases. The CDR3 measures 13 amino acids from cysteine to phenylalanine. Here the CDR3 DNA is all that survives: 39 bases in frame from base 1. Remarks on this clone: Its binding antigen is unknown. The record has no base qualities; no much larger clone is one base away.

The immunoSEQ Assay, a bias-controlled multiplex PCR, was used to amplify TCRbeta CDR3 regions from genomic DNA. Turning to the authors' computational methods: Nucleated cell counts per sample were estimated from amplification of reference gene primers within the assay. To quantify the absolute abundance of each unique TCRbeta CDR3 rearrangement, sequence reads were collapsed and filtered. Productive Simpson clonality was computed per sample as the square root of Simpson's diversity index over productive rearrangements. TCRdb mirrors the immuneACCESS table, restricted to in-frame sequences. Some clones are absent from its copies; in checked studies, under half trace to an unresolved V gene, and the reason for the others is unknown. V and J calls and clone size are copied from that table; D and trimming were computed from the DNA. The sample contains 35,000 to 40,000 clones, 70% to 90% of them found a single time. The ten largest account for almost 35% of the sample.

The collaborating institutions used their own protocols to collect whole blood in K2EDTA tubes. For TCRbeta analysis, collaborator samples were shipped as frozen whole blood, as isolated PBMCs, or as DNA extracted from either sample type. This sequence originates from an older man with active COVID-19. The specimen was peripheral blood. The chain is made from TRBV12-3 or TRBV12-4 and TRBJ2-7, with TRBD2 perhaps the D gene, on 6 matching bases. The sequenced DNA: TGTGCCAGCAGTTTAACTAGCCGGTGGGAGCAGTACTTC. This gives the protein CASSLTSRWEQYF.